The entry that follows covers one T cell receptor (beta chain) sequence. TCRdb's table, derived via immunoSEQ multiplex PCR, lists solely in-frame clones and lacks some. The sample has over 300,000 clones, about 82% seen once. The data are from a study of blood T cell repertoires in COVID-19. Overall study: From the United States, Italy and Spain came samples of acute and convalescent COVID-19. PBMCs, B-cell-depleted T cells, or T cells were the source of the cDNA or gDNA that made up the material.

The CDR3 is 17 residues long. Trimming removed 6 bases from V and 3 bases from J; junction bases left unmatched: 8. Germline CDR1 reads KGHSH; CDR2 reads LQKENI. The receptor comes from a human donor in a cohort sampled during active COVID-19. The sample comprised peripheral blood. The V and J genes are TRBV18 and TRBJ2-6, with TRBD1 matching 10 bases. The CDR3 spells CASSGDRGFFGANVLTF. CDR3 sequence (DNA): TGTGCCAGCTCCGGGGACAGGGGATTTTTTGGGGCCAACGTCCTGACTTTC.